The rows below give T cell receptor beta chains drawn from one sample of a study of T cells in Graves' hyperthyroidism and ophthalmopathy. TCRdb reanalysed the multiplex PCR reads using MiXCR and keeps one entry per CDR3 protein. The profile covers more than 50,000 distinct CDR3 sequences, with roughly half appearing a single time and about 3.6% taken by the ten largest. Sequencing was done on a sample of blood. The receptor source for this set is a woman in her sixties with Graves' ophthalmopathy. CDR3s include the opening cysteine and the closing phenylalanine or tryptophan. D genes are given only for firm matches. Size values are once, few and many counts, or a class for expanded clones, and some rows have none.

>TRBJ1-2|TRBV11-2|NA|many
CASSYTYLYGYTF
TGTGCCAGCAGCTATACTTACCTCTATGGCTACACCTTC
>TRBJ2-7|TRBV7-9|TRBD2|NA
CASSSRTSGDYEQYF
TGTGCCAGCAGTTCAAGGACTAGCGGGGACTACGAGCAGTACTTC
>TRBJ2-6|TRBV15|TRBD2|NA
CATSRGVFGGSNVLTF
TGTGCCACCAGCAGAGGAGTTTTTGGCGGGAGTAACGTCCTGACTTTC
>TRBJ2-5|TRBV2|TRBD2|NA
CASGGDLTQYF
TGTGCCAGCGGGGGGGATCTGACCCAGTACTTC
>TRBJ1-1|TRBV7-3|NA|NA
CASRVQGNTEAFF
TGTGCCAGCAGGGTCCAAGGGAATACTGAAGCTTTCTTT
>TRBJ2-1|TRBV7-9|NA|many
CASSVDYLEQFF
TGTGCCAGCAGCGTAGACTACCTAGAGCAGTTCTTC
>TRBJ2-1|TRBV7-9|NA|NA
CVSRRWVRDQFF
TGTGTCAGCAGACGTTGGGTCCGTGATCAGTTCTTC
>TRBJ2-2|TRBV10-3|NA|many
CAISGRVSGNTGELFF
TGTGCCATCAGTGGTCGGGTTAGCGGGAACACCGGGGAGCTGTTTTTT
>TRBJ1-6|TRBV6-6|NA|many
CASTPIPYYNSPLHF
TGTGCCAGCACCCCAATTCCCTACTATAATTCACCCCTCCACTTT
>TRBJ2-3|TRBV7-6|TRBD2|NA
CASSDRTSGRLGTQYF
TGTGCCAGCAGCGACCGAACTAGCGGGAGGCTCGGTACGCAGTATTTT
>TRBJ1-3|TRBV20-1|NA|NA
CSAREGYSGNTIYF
TGCAGTGCTAGAGAGGGGTACTCTGGGAACACCATATATTTT
>TRBJ1-2|TRBV5-4|NA|many
CASSLVGRDNYGYTF
TGTGCCAGCAGCTTGGTAGGTCGGGACAACTATGGCTACACCTTC
>TRBJ2-5|TRBV5-1|NA|many
CASSVGTEQETQYF
TGCGCCAGCAGCGTAGGGACGGAGCAAGAGACCCAGTACTTC
>TRBJ2-1|TRBV28|NA|many
CASSFWQGLDNEQFF
TGTGCCAGCAGTTTTTGGCAGGGTCTAGACAATGAGCAGTTCTTC
>TRBJ2-5|TRBV4-2|NA|many
CASSQDTGFGAIETQYF
TGTGCCAGCAGCCAAGACACAGGCTTTGGGGCTATCGAGACCCAGTACTTC
>TRBJ1-5|TRBV7-2|NA|NA
CASRLTRLVETQHF
TGTGCCAGCAGGCTTACGCGGCTCGTAGAGACCCAGCATTTT
>TRBJ1-1|TRBV7-2|TRBD1|once
CASSLSGGQGSTEAFF
TGTGCCAGCAGCTTATCGGGGGGACAGGGGAGCACTGAAGCTTTCTTT
>TRBJ2-5|TRBV5-6|TRBD2|many
CASSSPTSGGGETQYF
TGTGCCAGCAGCTCACCCACTAGCGGGGGGGGAGAGACCCAGTACTTC
>TRBJ1-5|TRBV6-5|NA|NA
CASRKNQPQHF
TGTGCCAGCAGGAAAAATCAGCCCCAGCATTTT
>TRBJ2-7|TRBV7-8|TRBD1|NA
CVSRHQGQGLSSYEQYF
TGTGTCAGCAGGCACCAAGGACAGGGCTTAAGCTCCTACGAGCAGTACTTC
>TRBJ1-2|TRBV25-1|NA|NA
CASSVPFRVAISLCANYGYTF
TGTGCCAGCAGTGTCCCTTTTAGAGTGGCTATATCCTTATGTGCTAACTATGGCTACACCTTC
>TRBJ1-4|TRBV3-1|TRBD1|NA
CASSPETGGEKLFF
TGTGCCAGCAGCCCTGAGACAGGGGGTGAAAAACTGTTTTTT
>TRBJ1-5|TRBV2|NA|many
CASKARGSTSNQPQHF
TGTGCCAGCAAGGCGAGAGGGTCAACTAGCAATCAGCCCCAGCATTTT
>TRBJ1-5|TRBV6-2/TRBV6-3|NA|NA
CANTDSEIQPLHF
TGTGCCAACACTGACAGTGAGATTCAGCCCCTGCATTTT
>TRBJ2-7|TRBV24-1|NA|NA
CATSPGGYEQYF
TGTGCCACCAGTCCTGGGGGCTACGAGCAGTACTTC
>TRBJ2-5|TRBV6-4|TRBD2|NA
CANSDGTSGRAGETQYF
TGTGCCAACAGTGACGGGACTAGCGGGAGGGCAGGCGAGACCCAGTACTTC
>TRBJ2-5|TRBV6-5|NA|NA
CASSYSGTQETQYF
TGTGCCAGCAGTTACTCCGGGACCCAAGAGACCCAGTACTTC
>TRBJ1-5|TRBV27|NA|many
CASSQNRVRQPQHF
TGTGCCAGCAGCCAAAACAGGGTTAGACAGCCCCAGCATTTT
>TRBJ1-6|TRBV14|NA|many
CASSQYGGFESPLHF
TGTGCCAGCAGCCAATACGGAGGGTTTGAATCACCCCTCCACTTT
>TRBJ1-2|TRBV28|TRBD1|many
CASRPTGTDYGYTF
TGTGCCAGCAGACCTACCGGGACAGACTATGGCTACACCTTC
>TRBJ2-7|TRBV11-2|NA|many
CASSFSGRYEPPYEQYF
TGTGCCAGCAGCTTCTCTGGGAGGTACGAACCCCCCTACGAGCAGTACTTC
>TRBJ1-1|TRBV5-6|TRBD1|many
CASSLAYRGAFF
TGTGCCAGCAGCTTGGCGTACAGGGGAGCTTTCTTT
>TRBJ1-2|TRBV18|NA|many
CASSPPGWTDYGYTF
TGTGCCAGCTCACCACCGGGTTGGACAGACTATGGCTACACCTTC
>TRBJ1-3|TRBV6-6|NA|NA
CASGGPSTGNTIYF
TGTGCCAGCGGCGGGCCGAGCACAGGAAACACCATATATTTT
>TRBJ1-3|TRBV7-9|NA|once
CASRGRSDYGNTIYF
TGTGCCAGCCGTGGCAGGTCGGACTATGGAAACACCATATATTTT
>TRBJ2-5|TRBV7-2|TRBD1|many
CASSRQQGAWETQYF
TGTGCCAGCAGCCGGCAACAGGGGGCATGGGAGACCCAGTACTTC
>TRBJ2-7|TRBV19|NA|NA
CASSMDGAREQYF
TGTGCCAGTAGTATGGATGGGGCCAGGGAGCAGTACTTC
>TRBJ2-2|TRBV25-1|NA|many
CASWGQNTGELFF
TGTGCCAGCTGGGGACAGAACACCGGGGAGCTGTTTTTT
>TRBJ1-2|TRBV3-1|NA|few
CASSQVVGVGGYTF
TGTGCCAGCAGCCAAGTTGTGGGTGTAGGGGGCTACACCTTC
>TRBJ1-1|TRBV19|TRBD1|NA
CASSAQGGYTEAFF
TGTGCCAGTAGCGCTCAGGGGGGATATACTGAAGCTTTCTTT
>TRBJ2-1|TRBV28|TRBD2|few
CASSLSTGLAGSYNEQFF
TGTGCCAGCAGTTTGTCGACCGGACTAGCGGGCTCCTACAATGAGCAGTTCTTC
>TRBJ2-7|TRBV9|TRBD2|NA
CASSELAGGAYEQYF
TGTGCCAGCAGCGAACTAGCGGGGGGGGCCTACGAGCAGTACTTC
>TRBJ2-7|TRBV12-3/TRBV12-4|TRBD1|many
CASRGDRGVYEQYF
TGTGCCAGCAGGGGGGACAGGGGTGTTTACGAGCAGTACTTC
>TRBJ2-5|TRBV7-9|TRBD2|NA
CASSLGLAYLRETQYF
TGTGCCAGCAGCCTGGGACTAGCGTACCTACGAGAGACCCAGTACTTC
>TRBJ2-2|TRBV9|NA|NA
CASSVPERTGELFF
TGTGCCAGCAGCGTCCCTGAGCGGACCGGGGAGCTGTTTTTT
>TRBJ2-7|TRBV5-6|TRBD1|NA
CASSKDRAGEQYF
TGTGCCAGCAGCAAGGACAGGGCAGGGGAGCAGTACTTC
>TRBJ1-5|TRBV5-6|NA|many
CASSLQGGGRNQLQHF
TGTGCCAGCAGCTTACAGGGTGGTGGGCGCAATCAGCTCCAGCATTTT
>TRBJ1-2|TRBV19|TRBD1|once
CASIGAGQGRNYGYTF
TGTGCCAGTATTGGCGCCGGACAGGGACGGAACTATGGCTACACCTTC
>TRBJ1-6|TRBV20-1|NA|NA
CSARGGAESPLHF
TGCAGTGCTAGAGGGGGGGCAGAGTCACCCCTCCACTTT
>TRBJ2-3|TRBV19|NA|NA
CASSMSRDGTQYF
TGTGCCAGTAGTATGAGCAGGGACGGGACGCAGTATTTT
>TRBJ2-1|TRBV5-6|NA|many
CASSFRHSYNEQFF
TGTGCCAGCAGCTTCAGACATTCCTACAATGAGCAGTTCTTC
>TRBJ1-1|TRBV6-1|NA|NA
CASSEAGGIDRPNTEAFF
TGTGCCAGCAGCGAAGCGGGTGGAATCGACAGACCGAACACTGAAGCTTTCTTT
>TRBJ1-2|TRBV19|TRBD1|NA
CASSISTGTVYGYTF
TGTGCCAGTAGTATATCGACAGGGACTGTCTATGGCTACACCTTC